This is a list of T cell receptor beta chains from one sample in a study of control samples from healthy donors and cancer patients. Clones were read by immunoSEQ multiplex PCR, and TCRdb kept only the in-frame ones, dropping some. This sample has some 150,000 clones; more than 90% occur once, and the top ten carry roughly 3.1%. The specimen sequenced was blood. These receptors all come from a man in his thirties or forties in good health. Each CDR3 is given with its conserved first and last residue.

CDR3 length	J gene	V gene	CDR3 protein
15	TRBJ1-5	TRBV19	CASSMPGALNQPQHF
16	TRBJ2-3	TRBV7-9	CASSHQLGAGTDTQYF
12	TRBJ1-5	TRBV19	CASSIDIQPQHF
14	TRBJ2-1	TRBV6-1	CASSEDGYYNEQFF
13	TRBJ1-5	TRBV30	CAWRAGLDQPQHF
12	TRBJ1-1	TRBV29-1	CSVEQGNTEAFF
12	TRBJ2-7	TRBV7-8	CASSPSSDEQYF
15	TRBJ1-4	TRBV11-2	CASSPGTVRGEKLFF
14	TRBJ1-1	TRBV11-2	CASSLSGGITEAFF
14	TRBJ1-2	TRBV28	CASMGAGPLYGYTF
13	TRBJ1-5	TRBV27	CASSLVSNQPQHF
15	TRBJ2-7	TRBV13	CASSVGQGTTYEQYF
13	TRBJ2-6	TRBV6-1	CASSEYGANVLTF
15	TRBJ2-3	TRBV9	CASSVPSGGAFTQYF
16	TRBJ1-4	TRBV9	CASSLKPRRLYEKLFF
16	TRBJ1-2	TRBV5-6	CASSLPGTGESYGYTF
14	TRBJ1-2	TRBV19	CASSIAGANYGYTF
15	TRBJ2-1	TRBV6-5	CASSTDRLPHNEQFF
11	TRBJ2-1	TRBV2	CATIGINEQFF
14	TRBJ1-2	TRBV30	CAWGRRRQDYGYTF